This T cell receptor (beta chain) was recovered during a study of Graves' ophthalmopathy and Graves' hyperthyroidism. Study-wide findings and caveats: Detection in blood was also observed for most expanded thyroid clonotypes above 0.001 frequency.

As the template, RNA transcripts were used to amplify TCR beta CDR3 regions. HTBI-primed RT-PCR formed the first round, and a multiplex PCR formed the second. TCRdb ran MiXCR on the multiplex PCR reads and lists one entry per CDR3 protein. The sample holds about 740,000 distinct CDR3 sequences; roughly 40% are singletons and the top ten take around 40%. The CDR3 has 13 amino acids. The germline CDR1 and CDR2 sequences are MNHNS and SASEGT. V gave up 5 bases and J gave up 4 bases, with 11 bases separating them. With regard to this clonotype: As yet, its antigen is unknown.

This chain links TRBV6-1 with TRBJ2-5; unclear D gene. The sequenced material came from peripheral blood. The source of this sequence is an adult man with Graves' ophthalmopathy. The CDR3 DNA is TGTGCCAGCAGTCCCCCTGCAAGAGAGACCCAGTACTTC. It codes for CASSPPARETQYF.